These 23 T cell receptor beta chains were all obtained from the same sample, sequenced in a study of blood T cells in healthy people across ages. The second PCR ran about 6 to 11 cycles with a sample-barcoded 5' primer and J-beta primers. TCRdb reprocessed the 5' RACE reads with MiXCR, giving one entry per CDR3 protein. Among roughly 680,000 distinct CDR3 sequences listed, 52% were seen once. The specimen sequenced was blood. The receptors here all came from a woman over 75 in good health.

In the case of this clonotype: A much larger clone lies a single base off, so this may be a read error. This chain links TRBV2 with TRBJ2-6, with D possibly TRBD1 on 5 matching bases. This CDR3 is built from 13 residues. Germline V gene data show CDR1 as SNHLY and CDR2 as FYNNEI. The CDR3 DNA follows: TGTGCCAGCAGGACTTCTGGGGCCGACGTCCTGACTTTC. It encodes CASRTSGADVLTF.

The V call is TRBV5-1, the J call TRBJ2-3, with a possible D match to TRBD2 (5 bases). CDR1 is SGHRS, CDR2 YFSETQ, per germline. V was trimmed by 3 bases and J by 2 bases, leaving 10 bases between them. This CDR3 contains 14 residues. CDR3 protein: CASSYAGITDTQYF. In DNA form, the CDR3 reads TGCGCCAGCAGCTATGCCGGGATCACAGATACGCAGTATTTT.

This rearrangement joins TRBV10-3 to TRBJ2-7; D is perhaps TRBD1 (6 bases). The V end lost 6 bases, the J end lost 8 bases, and 20 bases lay between the germline ends. This CDR3 contains 14 residues. CDR1 is ENHRY and CDR2 is SYGVKD in the germline V gene. CDR3 residues: CAISEPGHGPQQYF. Written as DNA, the CDR3 is TGTGCCATCAGCGAACCGGGACATGGTCCTCAGCAGTACTTC.

The chain's CDR3 is CAISESRAVGETQYF. Written as DNA, the CDR3 is TGTGCCATCAGTGAGTCGAGGGCAGTTGGAGAGACCCAGTACTTC. The chain carries TRBV10-3 and TRBJ2-5; possible D gene TRBD2, 5 bases. The CDR3 has 15 amino acids. The V gene's germline CDR1 is ENHRY and CDR2 SYGVKD. Trimming stripped 0 bases from V and 4 bases from J, with 12 bases between.

The chain employs TRBV28 and TRBJ1-1, with D unclear. Germline loops: CDR1 MDHEN, CDR2 SYDVKM. V gave up 7 bases and J gave up 7 bases, with 7 bases separating them. This CDR3 has 10 amino acids. The CDR3 nucleotides read TGTGCCAGCATGGCCATTGAAGCTTTCTTT. Translating it yields CASMAIEAFF.

In the case of this clonotype: A much larger clone sits a single nucleotide away, making a read error possible. V and J are TRBV27 and TRBJ2-3; D gene uncertain. This CDR3 has 13 amino acids. Germline lookup yields CDR1 MNHEY and CDR2 SMNVEV (reference sequence). V lost 9 bases and J 6 bases, leaving 16 bases between the germline ends. The CDR3 loop reads CASLERPRDTQYF. The CDR3, as DNA: TGTGCCAGTTTAGAAAGACCCCGCGATACGCAGTATTTT.

V gene TRBV3-1 combines with J gene TRBJ2-5; a possible D gene is TRBD2 (6 bases). CDR1 LGHDT and CDR2 YNNKEL come from the germline V gene (reference sequence). V was shortened by 5 bases and J by 7 bases, with 17 bases between the two germline ends. The CDR3 consists of 14 residues. CDR3 sequence (DNA): TGTGCCAGCAGCATTCGGGACCAGGAGGGGACCCAGTACTTC. This encodes CASSIRDQEGTQYF.

Details on this clonotype: A much bigger clone sits one base away, suggesting this may be a read error. V gene TRBV28 combines with J gene TRBJ1-2, with 7 bases aligning to TRBD1. Trimming cost V 5 bases and J 8 bases; bases outside gene matches: 11. CDR1 is MDHEN and CDR2 is SYDVKM in the germline V gene. The CDR3 has 14 residues. For the CDR3, the DNA is TGTGCCAGCAGTGTATTGGCAGGGGGAAGGGGCTACACCTTC. Translation: CASSVLAGGRGYTF.

The V and J genes are TRBV20-1 and TRBJ1-4; 7 bases are a match to TRBD1. Germline V lookup: CDR1 DFQATT, CDR2 SNEGSKA (reference sequence). V trimming: 5 bases; J trimming: 5 bases; junction bases outside the gene matches: 11. The CDR3 runs to 15 residues. CDR3 sequence (DNA): TGCAGTGCTGAGCTAAACCAGGGGGTGAATGAAAAACTGTTTTTT. The encoded protein is CSAELNQGVNEKLFF.

This chain's CDR3 is CASMGQGFTGELFF. In DNA, the CDR3 is TGTGCCAGCATGGGACAGGGCTTCACCGGGGAGCTGTTTTTT. The V call is TRBV6-1, the J call TRBJ2-2, with 9 bases aligning to TRBD1. The CDR3 is 14 amino acids. The V gene's germline CDR1 is MNHNS and CDR2 SASEGT. The ends lost 7 bases at V and 4 bases at J; junction bases unmatched: 4.

This chain uses TRBV12-3 or TRBV12-4 with TRBJ2-1; possible D gene TRBD2, 5 bases. There are 12 residues in the CDR3. With 3 bases removed from V and 9 bases from J, the gap between germline ends came to 9 bases. The CDR3 DNA is TGTGCCAGCAGTTTCTCCCGGGGTGAGCAGTTCTTC. Translated, it gives CASSFSRGEQFF.

The chain links TRBV10-3 to TRBJ1-2; D is unresolved. Trimming removed 9 bases at V and 5 bases at J, with 16 bases between. Germline values: CDR1 ENHRY, CDR2 SYGVKD. The CDR3 is 13 residues long. The chain's CDR3 is CAMRPRDLYGYTF. In DNA, the CDR3 is TGTGCCATGCGACCTCGCGACTTGTATGGCTACACCTTC.

Here the CDR3 DNA reads TGTGCCTCGAGGGAGAATGGCTACACCTTC. Translating gives CASRENGYTF. V usage is TRBV30 and J usage is TRBJ1-2; D remains ambiguous. Per the germline V gene, CDR1 is GTSNPN and CDR2 is SVGIG (reference sequence). There are 10 residues in the CDR3. Trimming pared 7 bases from V and 6 bases from J, leaving 9 bases between. The full variable domain, in which reference TRBV30 and TRBJ1-2 provide the parts outside the CDR3, is SQTIHQWPATLVQPVGSPLSLECTVEGTSNPNLYWYRQAAGRGLQLLFYSVGIGQISSEVPQNLSASRPQDRQFILSSKKLLLSDSGFYLCASRENGYTFGSGTRLTVV.

On this clonotype itself: This may come from a read error, since a much larger clone is one base off. The chain combines TRBV28 with TRBJ2-7; the D is unclear. Germline V gene data show CDR1 as MDHEN and CDR2 as SYDVKM. The CDR3 is 12 amino acids. The DNA for the CDR3 is TGTGCCAGCCGCCCCGGTGGGTACGAGCACTACTTC. This sequence encodes CASRPGGYEHYF.

The chain links TRBV7-3 to TRBJ2-1, with 9 bases fitting TRBD2. The CDR3 runs 16 residues. V shed 1 base, J shed 9 bases, and the junction held 10 bases outside the gene matches. Looked up from germline, CDR1 is SGHTA and CDR2 is FQGTGA. The CDR3 protein is CASSLKQLAGITEQFF. CDR3 nucleotides: TGTGCCAGCAGCTTAAAACAGCTAGCGGGGATCACTGAGCAGTTCTTC.

As for this clonotype: Since a much larger clone is just one base distant, this may be a read error. The rearrangement joins TRBV5-1 to TRBJ2-4; D is ambiguous. Germline V gives CDR1 SGHRS, CDR2 YFSETQ. The CDR3 spans 11 residues. The CDR3 is CTSSYATEQYF. The CDR3 nucleotides read TGCACCAGCAGCTACGCTACGGAGCAGTACTTC.

J is TRBJ2-1 and V is TRBV6-2 or TRBV6-3, with no clear D. V was trimmed by 0 bases and J by 3 bases, leaving 9 bases between them. Looked up from germline, CDR1 is MNHEY and CDR2 is SVGEGT. This CDR3 region has 15 residues. The CDR3 is CASSYSNYLYNEQFF. The CDR3 DNA reads TGTGCCAGCAGTTACTCGAACTACCTCTACAATGAGCAGTTCTTC.

V is TRBV7-2 and J is TRBJ1-2; the D is unclear. V gave up 5 bases and J gave up 6 bases, with 13 bases separating them. This CDR3 has 13 residues. CDR1 SGHTA and CDR2 FQGNSA come from the germline V gene. Here the CDR3 reads CASSEWKIDGYTF. In DNA form, the CDR3 reads TGTGCCAGCAGCGAGTGGAAGATCGATGGCTACACCTTC.

The chain has TRBV9 and TRBJ2-6, with no clear D. Germline V gene lookup returns CDR1 SGDLS and CDR2 YYNGEE. This CDR3 comprises 16 residues. The V end was cut by 0 bases, the J end by 2 bases, with 9 bases between. The CDR3 spells CASSVDIGTGANVLTF. Here the CDR3 DNA reads TGTGCCAGCAGCGTAGATATAGGGACTGGGGCCAACGTCCTGACTTTC. Variable domain in full (rest from reference TRBV9 and TRBJ2-6): DSGVTQTPKHLITATGQRVTLRCSPRSGDLSVYWYQQSLDQGLQFLIQYYNGEERAKGNILERFSAQQFPDLHSELNLSSLELGDSALYFCASSVDIGTGANVLTFGAGSRLTVL.

This chain joins TRBV11-2 and TRBJ2-4; D possibly corresponds to TRBD2 (6 bases). The CDR3 has 20 amino acids. Per the germline V gene, CDR1 is SGHAT and CDR2 is FQNNGV. V dropped 1 base and J dropped 1 base, with 23 bases sitting between them. CDR3 region: CASSLGGVRSGDVAKNIQYF. Here the CDR3 DNA reads TGTGCCAGCAGCTTAGGAGGGGTCAGGTCGGGGGACGTGGCCAAAAACATTCAGTACTTC.

The V gene is TRBV13, the J gene TRBJ1-1; the D gene is possibly TRBD1 (5 bases). This CDR3 comprises 14 residues. Germline CDR1 reads PRHDT; CDR2 reads FYEKMQ (reference sequence). V gave up 2 bases and J gave up 7 bases, with 14 bases separating them. The CDR3 loop reads CASSLYAGRDEAFF. In DNA form, the CDR3 reads TGTGCCAGCAGCTTATACGCGGGGCGGGATGAAGCTTTCTTT. Using reference TRBV13 and TRBJ1-1 for the parts outside the CDR3, the full variable domain is AAGVIQSPRHLIKEKRETATLKCYPIPRHDTVYWYQQGPGQDPQFLISFYEKMQSDKGSIPDRFSAQQFSDYHSELNMSSLELGDSALYFCASSLYAGRDEAFFGQGTRLTVV.

J is TRBJ1-5 and V is TRBV6-1; no clear D. V was clipped by 4 bases and J by 4 bases, with 14 bases between them. The CDR3 has 15 amino acids. CDR1 and CDR2 (germline): MNHNS, SASEGT. CDR3 sequence reads: CASSARAEGNQPQHF. In nucleotides, the CDR3 is TGTGCCAGCAGTGCCCGGGCCGAGGGTAATCAGCCCCAGCATTTT.

The chain combines TRBV4-3 with TRBJ2-3; weak D call: TRBD2 (6 bases). The CDR3 contains 14 residues. The germline CDR1 and CDR2 sequences are LGHNA and YSLEER. V was clipped by 0 bases and J by 7 bases, with 11 bases between them. DNA of the CDR3: TGCGCCAGCAGCCAAGATTACCGGGAGAATACGCAGTATTTT. The encoded protein is CASSQDYRENTQYF.